This T cell receptor beta chain was observed in a study of identical twins. The CDR3 totals 14 residues. With 4 bases removed from V and 4 bases from J, the gap between germline ends came to 13 bases. The germline CDR1 and CDR2 sequences are MNHEY and SMNVEV (reference sequence). This clonotype has only a few counts. Via MiXCR, TCRdb re-called the 5' RACE reads, giving one row per CDR3 protein. The sample yields approximately 550,000 distinct CDR3 sequences, 20% to 25% seen once. These data also featured in a second study, about yellow fever vaccine responses in identical twins.

This receptor was identified in a young woman in good health. Sequencing was performed on CD4+ T cells sorted from blood. V gene TRBV27 combines with J gene TRBJ1-1, with unresolved D. This chain's CDR3 is CASSWERTGTEAFF. The CDR3, as DNA: TGTGCCAGCAGTTGGGAGAGAACGGGCACTGAAGCTTTCTTT.